The clone carrying this T cell receptor (beta chain) has a count of ten or more. The antigen is undetermined. The record originates from a study of blood T cells in healthy people across ages. Notes on the study in general: TCR beta diversity tracked closely with naive T cell percentage. Any conclusive comparison of naive versus antigen-experienced cells was prevented by using unsorted PBMCs.

A second roughly 6 to 12 cycle PCR used barcoded and J-beta primers. Researchers report that each sample yielded at least 3 million CDR3-containing paired-end reads. Using its own MiXCR run on the 5' RACE reads, TCRdb lists one record per CDR3 protein. The sample lists 630,000 or so distinct CDR3 sequences; about 30% were seen once. J was trimmed by 0 bases and V by 6 bases; bases with no gene match: 13. The CDR3 consists of 18 residues. Germline loops: CDR1 MNHEY, CDR2 SMNVEV (reference sequence). The TCR was taken from a woman older than 75 in good health. Source material: blood. V and J are TRBV27 and TRBJ2-1; TRBD1 matches at 8 bases. CDR3 DNA sequence: TGTGCCAGCAGGCCGGGACAGGTCTTTGTTAGCTCCTACAATGAGCAGTTCTTC. This encodes CASRPGQVFVSSYNEQFF.